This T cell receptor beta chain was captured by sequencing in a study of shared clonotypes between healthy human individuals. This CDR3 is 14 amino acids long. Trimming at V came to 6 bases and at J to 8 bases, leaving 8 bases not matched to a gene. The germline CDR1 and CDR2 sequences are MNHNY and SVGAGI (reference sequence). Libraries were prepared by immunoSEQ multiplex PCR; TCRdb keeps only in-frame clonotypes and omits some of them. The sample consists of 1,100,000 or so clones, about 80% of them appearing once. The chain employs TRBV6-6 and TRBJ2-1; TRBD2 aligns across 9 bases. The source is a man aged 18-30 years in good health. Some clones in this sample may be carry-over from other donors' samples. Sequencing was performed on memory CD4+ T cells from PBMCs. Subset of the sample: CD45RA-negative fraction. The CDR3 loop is CASRDSGSIHEQFF. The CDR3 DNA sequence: TGTGCCAGCAGGGATAGCGGGAGTATCCATGAGCAGTTCTTC.